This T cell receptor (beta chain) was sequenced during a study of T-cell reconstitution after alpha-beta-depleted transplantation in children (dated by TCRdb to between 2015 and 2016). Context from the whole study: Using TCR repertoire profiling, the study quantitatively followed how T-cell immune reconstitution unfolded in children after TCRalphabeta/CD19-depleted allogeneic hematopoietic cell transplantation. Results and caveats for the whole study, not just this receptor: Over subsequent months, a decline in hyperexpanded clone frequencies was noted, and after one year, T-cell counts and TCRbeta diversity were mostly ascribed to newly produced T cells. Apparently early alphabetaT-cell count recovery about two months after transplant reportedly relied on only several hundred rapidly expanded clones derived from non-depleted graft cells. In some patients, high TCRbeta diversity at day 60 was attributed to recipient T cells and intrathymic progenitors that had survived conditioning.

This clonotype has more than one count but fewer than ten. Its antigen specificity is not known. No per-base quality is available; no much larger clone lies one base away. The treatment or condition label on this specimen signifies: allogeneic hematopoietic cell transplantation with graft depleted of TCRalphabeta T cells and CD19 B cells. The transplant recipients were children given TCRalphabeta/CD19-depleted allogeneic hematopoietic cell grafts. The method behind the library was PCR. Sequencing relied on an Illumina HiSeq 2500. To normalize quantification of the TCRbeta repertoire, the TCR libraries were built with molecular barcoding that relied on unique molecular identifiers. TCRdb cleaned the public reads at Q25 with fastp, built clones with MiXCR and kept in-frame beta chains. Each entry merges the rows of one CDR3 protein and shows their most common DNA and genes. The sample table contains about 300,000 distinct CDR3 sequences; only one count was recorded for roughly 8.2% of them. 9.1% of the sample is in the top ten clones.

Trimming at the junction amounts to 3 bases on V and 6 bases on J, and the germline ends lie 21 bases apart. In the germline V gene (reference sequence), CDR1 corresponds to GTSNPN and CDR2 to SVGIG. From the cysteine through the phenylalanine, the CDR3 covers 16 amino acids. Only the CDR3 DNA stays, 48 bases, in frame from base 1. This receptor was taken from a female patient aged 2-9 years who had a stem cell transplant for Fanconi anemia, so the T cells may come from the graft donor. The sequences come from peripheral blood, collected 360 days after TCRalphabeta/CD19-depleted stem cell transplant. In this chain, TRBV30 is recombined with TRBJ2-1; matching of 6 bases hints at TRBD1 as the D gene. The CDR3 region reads CAWRGWTDGFGNEQFF. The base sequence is TGTGCCTGGAGAGGTTGGACAGACGGGTTTGGCAATGAGCAGTTCTTC. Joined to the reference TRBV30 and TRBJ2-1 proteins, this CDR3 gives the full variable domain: SQTIHQWPATLVQPVGSPLSLECTVEGTSNPNLYWYRQAAGRGLQLLFYSVGIGQISSEVPQNLSASRPQDRQFILSSKKLLLSDSGFYLCAWRGWTDGFGNEQFFGPGTRLTVL.